This T cell receptor beta chain was recorded in a study of T cell responses to AZD1222 COVID-19 vaccine. Whole-study findings and limits: Most donors were white British and more were female, and clonal diversity was possibly underestimated. No repertoire was sampled before or during the peak T cell response, only after it. Targets within unmutated variant regions were reportedly found for nearly half of spike-specific TCRs.

Using immunoSEQ multiplex PCR, the repertoire was profiled, and TCRdb retains in-frame clones only, with some absent. The sample includes 180,000 or so clones, roughly nine tenths seen only once; the top ten take about 1.8%. This clone was recorded once. What it binds is not known. The CDR3 runs 17 residues. Germline CDR1 SNHLY, CDR2 FYNNEI. V was trimmed by 3 bases and J by 0 bases, leaving 12 bases between them. The TCR originated in an adult who received the AZD1222 COVID-19 vaccine. This specimen was peripheral blood, taken 28 days after the second AZD1222 dose. This sequence joins TRBV2 and TRBJ1-6; no clear D gene. As DNA, the CDR3 is TGTGCCAGCAGTGAGTGGGGTCCTAGCTCCTATAATTCACCCCTCCACTTT. Translation gives CASSEWGPSSYNSPLHF. The variable domain in full, completed from reference TRBV2 and TRBJ1-6, reads EPEVTQTPSHQVTQMGQEVILRCVPISNHLYFYWYRQILGQKVEFLVSFYNNEISEKSEIFDDQFSVERPDGSNFTLKIRSTKLEDSAMYFCASSEWGPSSYNSPLHFGNGTRLTVT.